The sequence of this T cell receptor (beta chain) was determined in a study of shared clonotypes between healthy human individuals (TCRdb year 2020). Background for the entire study: Two women and a few men aged 18 to 49 years were included in the cohort. To estimate repertoire size and how much clonotypes are shared between individuals, the study performed deep sequencing of blood TCR repertoires from roughly five healthy adults. Between about 0.9 and 8.9 billion PBMCs per donor were obtained by leukapheresis. To increase sequencing depth and limit assay-specific biases, different laboratories used diverse techniques to prepare libraries and sequence TCR repertoires. For each donor, CD4 naive and CD4 memory were each given three plates, CD8 naive was given two plates, and CD8 memory was given one plate.

The donors were healthy, HIV-negative adults who had no recently reported acute infections or vaccinations. Only Caucasian adults living in Nashville, Tennessee, USA were represented among the donors. CD4+ T cells were enriched by magnetic negative selection, after which naive cells were positively selected on CD45RA and the negative fraction was taken as the memory subset. Blood was collected by leukapheresis, and PBMCs were isolated by Ficoll-Histopaque density gradient centrifugation and then cryopreserved in liquid nitrogen vapor phase. Analytical flow cytometry was used to check the purity and quantity of every magnetically sorted T cell population. Each sorted fraction had its genomic DNA isolated and then quantified by UV absorbance on a Nanodrop 2000c. TCR CDR3 regions were amplified from genomic DNA by multiplex PCR using the deep immunoSEQ assay. Genomic DNA extracted from each cell subset was distributed evenly over all wells of several immunoSEQ 96-well plates, and each plate served as one replicate. For sorted subsets, each replicate PCR was loaded with 200 ng genomic DNA, equivalent to 25,000 to 30,000 T cell genomes. Purified libraries were measured with a Qubit 3.0 fluorometer, size-checked on a Bioanalyzer 2100, and measured again with the KAPA Library Quantification kit. Each immunoSEQ 96-well plate was sequenced on its own single-read 150-cycle Illumina NextSeq 550 flow cell. On the authors' methods: Because only junctional sequences without quality scores were contained in the immunoSEQ output, filtering matching that applied to full-length reads could not be performed. To assign V/J genes and CDR3, sequences were annotated against IMGT germline references using PyIR, a Python wrapper for IgBLAST v1.9. Reads were filtered out if the reads had weak V/J assignments (E-value above 1e-6), no CDR3, stop codons, out-of-frame junctions, or ambiguous translated residues. A V3J clonotype was defined by an identical inferred V gene, J gene, and CDR3 amino acid sequence. To compute the percentage overlap between repertoires, the number of shared unique clonotypes was divided by the size of the smaller repertoire. Three approaches were used to assess repertoire richness: RTK rarefaction, the Chao1 estimator, and Recon v2.1 estimates of unobserved clonotypes. Generation probabilities were computed with OLGA for all TCRbeta clonotypes obtained by the gDNA method from a few donors. This is the immuneACCESS table as TCRdb keeps it, with only in-frame sequences that have V and J called. A part of the clones is gone; compared with another copy, unresolved V genes explain less than half, and the rest is unexplained. V and J calls and clone size follow that table, whereas D and trimming were derived from the DNA. Here the sample has over a million clones; over 95% occur a single time. The ten biggest clones cover about 1% of the sample.

Broader findings and caveats from the paper: Roughly 5.2% of naive CD4, 3.5% of naive CD8, about 2.1% of memory CD4, and approximately 0.39% of memory CD8 clonotypes were shared across several donors. Sampling was restricted to blood, and TCR repertoires in tissues likely differ from the TCR repertoires found in blood. Pairwise subsampling indicated that sequencing depth was expected to affect the degree of clonotype sharing among donors. Rarefaction of sorted-subset datasets indicated incomplete sequencing despite the large sequencing depth. Clonotypes shared by all four sorted-subset donors showed higher generation probabilities than non-shared clonotypes. The small number of donors limited the genetic and exposure-history diversity represented. Naive subsets generally had larger estimated clonotype richness than memory subsets did.

To note about this clone: Its antigen remains undetermined. Per-base qualities were not stored, and no clone one base away is much larger.

CDR1 SGHRS and CDR2 YFSETQ are derived from the germline V gene. There are 16 amino acids in the CDR3, from cysteine to phenylalanine inclusive. The only DNA kept is the CDR3, 48 bases in frame from the first base. At the junction V is shortened by 0 bases and J by 1 base, with 13 bases in between. The chain uses TRBV5-1 and TRBJ2-5; the D gene cannot be resolved reliably. The sequence was collected from a man aged 30 to 45 in good health. Input material: naive CD4+ T cells sorted from blood. Taken with the paper, the label for cell subset or site translates to: CD45RA+ positively selected. The CDR3 in this case is CASSLVLRGPQETQYF. The DNA sequence is given as TGCGCCAGCAGCTTGGTTCTGCGAGGCCCCCAAGAGACCCAGTACTTC.